The source of this TCR beta chain is a study of T-cell memory formation after mild COVID-19. Study-level points and caveats: Contracting CD4+ clones sat mainly in CM and EM; CD8+ in EMRA.

A 5'RACE reaction primed in the constant segment made cDNA libraries of TCR alpha and TCR beta, and these carried sample barcodes and UMIs. Via MiXCR, TCRdb re-called the 5' RACE reads, giving one row per CDR3 protein. The repertoire includes roughly 380,000 distinct CDR3 sequences, 28% of them detected once, and roughly 13% sits in the top ten. This clonotype was counted between two and nine times. Its target is not known. This CDR3 has 17 amino acids. CDR1 is DFQATT, CDR2 SNEGSKA, per germline (reference sequence). The V gene end was trimmed by 3 bases and the J gene end by 5 bases; junction bases not matched to a gene: 13.

This chain uses TRBV20-1 with TRBJ2-5; TRBD2 matches at 12 bases. The clonotype comes from an adult woman who had mild COVID-19 (a few samples of this study predate the infection). Cell type and time point are not known. The sequencing input was PBMCs or a T cell subset sorted from them (not recorded which). CDR3 sequence (DNA): TGCAGTGCTAGTCGTCCTAGCGGGAGGGCCGGGAGCGAGACCCAGTACTTC. Residues: CSASRPSGRAGSETQYF.